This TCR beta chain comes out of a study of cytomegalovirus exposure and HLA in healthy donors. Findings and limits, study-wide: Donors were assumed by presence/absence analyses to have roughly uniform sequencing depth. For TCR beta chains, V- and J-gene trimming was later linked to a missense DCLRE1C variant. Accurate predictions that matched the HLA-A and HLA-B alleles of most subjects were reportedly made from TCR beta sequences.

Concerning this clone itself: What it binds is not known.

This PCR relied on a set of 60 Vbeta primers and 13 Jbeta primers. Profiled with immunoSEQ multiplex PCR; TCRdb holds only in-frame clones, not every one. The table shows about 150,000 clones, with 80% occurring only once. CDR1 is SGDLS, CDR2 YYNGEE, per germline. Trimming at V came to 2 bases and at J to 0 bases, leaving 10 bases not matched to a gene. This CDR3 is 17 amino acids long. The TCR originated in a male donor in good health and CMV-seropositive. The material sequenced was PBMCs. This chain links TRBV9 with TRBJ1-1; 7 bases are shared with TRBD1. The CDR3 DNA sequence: TGTGCCAGCAGCGTTGAGACAGGGTCGGTAATGAACACTGAAGCTTTCTTT. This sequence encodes CASSVETGSVMNTEAFF.